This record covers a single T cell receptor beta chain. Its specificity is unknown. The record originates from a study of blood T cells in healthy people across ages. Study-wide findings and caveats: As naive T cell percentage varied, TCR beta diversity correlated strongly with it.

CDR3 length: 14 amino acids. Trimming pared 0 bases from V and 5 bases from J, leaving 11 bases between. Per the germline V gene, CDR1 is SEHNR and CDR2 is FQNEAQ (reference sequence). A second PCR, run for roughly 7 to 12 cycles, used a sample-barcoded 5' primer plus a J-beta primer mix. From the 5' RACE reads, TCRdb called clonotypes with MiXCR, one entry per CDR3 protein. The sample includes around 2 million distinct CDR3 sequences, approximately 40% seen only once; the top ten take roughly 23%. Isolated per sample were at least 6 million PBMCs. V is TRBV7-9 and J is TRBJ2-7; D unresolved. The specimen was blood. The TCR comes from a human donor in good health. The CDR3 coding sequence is TGTGCCAGCAGCTTAGCTGTTGTAGGAGACGAGCAGTACTTC. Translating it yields CASSLAVVGDEQYF. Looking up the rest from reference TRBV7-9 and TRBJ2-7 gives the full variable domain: DTGVSQNPRHKITKRGQNVTFRCDPISEHNRLYWYRQTLGQGPEFLTYFQNEAQLEKSRLLSDRFSAERPKGSFSTLEIQRTEQGDSAMYLCASSLAVVGDEQYFGPGTRLTVT.